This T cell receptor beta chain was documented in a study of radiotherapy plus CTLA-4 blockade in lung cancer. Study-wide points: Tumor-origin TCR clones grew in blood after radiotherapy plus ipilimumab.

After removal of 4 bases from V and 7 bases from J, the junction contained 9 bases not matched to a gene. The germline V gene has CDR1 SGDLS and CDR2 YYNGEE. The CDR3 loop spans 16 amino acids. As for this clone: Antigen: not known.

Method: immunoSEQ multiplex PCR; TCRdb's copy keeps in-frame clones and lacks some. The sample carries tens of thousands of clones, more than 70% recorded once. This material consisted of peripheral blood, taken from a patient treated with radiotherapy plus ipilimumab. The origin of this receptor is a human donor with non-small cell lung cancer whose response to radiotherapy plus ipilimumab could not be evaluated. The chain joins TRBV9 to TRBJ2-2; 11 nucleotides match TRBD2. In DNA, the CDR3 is TGTGCCAGCAGCCCTTATAGCGGGAGGGCCCTCGGGGAGCTGTTTTTT. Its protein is CASSPYSGRALGELFF.